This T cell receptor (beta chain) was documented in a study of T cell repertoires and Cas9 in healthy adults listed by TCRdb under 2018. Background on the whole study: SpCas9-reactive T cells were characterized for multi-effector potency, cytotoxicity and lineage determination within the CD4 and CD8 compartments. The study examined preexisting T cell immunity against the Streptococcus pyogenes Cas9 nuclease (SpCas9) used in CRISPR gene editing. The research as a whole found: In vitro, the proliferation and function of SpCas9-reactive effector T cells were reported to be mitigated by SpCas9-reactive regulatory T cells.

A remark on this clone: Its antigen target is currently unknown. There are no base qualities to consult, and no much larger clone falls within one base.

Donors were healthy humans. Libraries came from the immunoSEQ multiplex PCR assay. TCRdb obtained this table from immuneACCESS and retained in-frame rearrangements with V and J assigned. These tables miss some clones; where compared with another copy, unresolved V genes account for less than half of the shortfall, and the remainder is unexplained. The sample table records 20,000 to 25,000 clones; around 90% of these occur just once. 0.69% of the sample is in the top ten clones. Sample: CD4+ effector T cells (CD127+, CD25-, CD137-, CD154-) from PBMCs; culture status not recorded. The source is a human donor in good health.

The nucleotide sequence is given as TGTGCCAGCAGGGCGACCGGGGGGCAGGGAAATATGTACGGCTACACCTTC. It specifies CASRATGGQGNMYGYTF. The chain uses TRBV28 and TRBJ1-2, and perhaps TRBD1 as D gene, on 6 matching bases. V and J are truncated by 6 bases and 8 bases respectively, leaving an intervening sequence of 28 bases. The CDR3 runs 17 amino acids, cysteine and phenylalanine included. Of the read, only the CDR3 DNA is kept; its 51 bases are in frame from base 1. Reading the germline V gene gives CDR1 MDHEN and CDR2 SYDVKM.